These 7 T cell receptor beta chains originate from one sample sequenced in a study of CD8 T cells in ankylosing spondylitis. Via MiXCR, TCRdb re-called the 5' RACE reads, giving one row per CDR3 protein. Of 50,000 to 60,000 distinct CDR3 sequences in the sample, 6.5% to 9% were seen once. The specimen sequenced was blood, either unsorted or a sorted T cell fraction (not recorded which). The receptors originated from a female donor with ankylosing spondylitis or in good health (not recorded which).

This clonotype has at least ten counts. The chain employs TRBV4-1 and TRBJ1-5; 8 bases are a match to TRBD1. The CDR3 extends over 15 amino acids. Germline CDR1 reads MGHRA; CDR2 reads YSYEKL. After removal of 2 bases from V and 4 bases from J, the junction contained 4 bases not matched to a gene. The DNA for the CDR3 is TGCGCCAGCAGCCAACTGGACAGGGAGAATCAGCCCCAGCATTTT. This gives the protein CASSQLDRENQPQHF.

This clonotype was observed many times. The CDR3 coding sequence is TGTGCCACCACGCCGCGGGTCAATGAAAAACTGTTTTTT. Translating it yields CATTPRVNEKLFF. The J gene is TRBJ1-4, the V gene TRBV10-3, with unresolved D. V shed 10 bases and J shed 5 bases, with 14 bases lying between them. The CDR3 is 13 amino acids. CDR1 ENHRY and CDR2 SYGVKD come from the germline V gene.

This clonotype was counted at least ten times. The chain carries TRBV20-1 and TRBJ2-5; 7 bases agree with TRBD2. The ends lost 3 bases at V and 2 bases at J; junction bases unmatched: 12. The CDR3 is made up of 16 amino acids. Germline loops: CDR1 DFQATT, CDR2 SNEGSKA (reference sequence). The CDR3 loop reads CSASFGLAALQETQYF. The DNA of the CDR3 is TGCAGTGCTAGTTTCGGCCTAGCGGCCCTACAAGAGACCCAGTACTTC.

The chain recombines TRBV9 with TRBJ1-1, with TRBD1 matching over 9 bases. Germline values: CDR1 SGDLS, CDR2 YYNGEE. The CDR3 contains 14 residues. The J segment lost 4 bases and the V segment lost 0 bases, leaving 1 base of the junction unmatched. The CDR3 spells CASSVGTGATEAFF. DNA of the CDR3: TGTGCCAGCAGCGTAGGGACAGGGGCCACTGAAGCTTTCTTT.

Ten or more counts support this clonotype. The rearrangement links TRBV5-1 to TRBJ1-1; D gene ambiguous. Trimming cost V 0 bases and J 8 bases, with 11 bases left between them. The CDR3 contains 13 residues. From germline, CDR1 is SGHRS and CDR2 YFSETQ. The CDR3 is CASSLGNLEEAFF. CDR3 DNA sequence: TGCGCCAGCAGCTTGGGGAATTTAGAGGAAGCTTTCTTT.

This clonotype was counted many times. CDR3 DNA: TGCAGTGCTAACAGGGACCTCTATGGCTACACCTTC. Translating it yields CSANRDLYGYTF. The gene calls are TRBV20-1 and TRBJ1-2; possibly TRBD1 for D (6 bases). The CDR3 is 12 residues long. Trimming removed 4 bases at V and 4 bases at J, with 10 bases between. Germline V CDR1 and CDR2: DFQATT, SNEGSKA (reference sequence).

This clonotype was seen ten or more times. V gene TRBV7-2 combines with J gene TRBJ1-2; D remains unclear. The CDR3 contains 15 residues. Trimming cost V 5 bases and J 5 bases, with 18 bases left between them. The germline gives CDR1 SGHTA, CDR2 FQGNSA. CDR3 residues: CASSASVGISYGYTF. The DNA for the CDR3 is TGTGCCAGCAGCGCTAGTGTCGGAATTAGTTATGGCTACACCTTC.